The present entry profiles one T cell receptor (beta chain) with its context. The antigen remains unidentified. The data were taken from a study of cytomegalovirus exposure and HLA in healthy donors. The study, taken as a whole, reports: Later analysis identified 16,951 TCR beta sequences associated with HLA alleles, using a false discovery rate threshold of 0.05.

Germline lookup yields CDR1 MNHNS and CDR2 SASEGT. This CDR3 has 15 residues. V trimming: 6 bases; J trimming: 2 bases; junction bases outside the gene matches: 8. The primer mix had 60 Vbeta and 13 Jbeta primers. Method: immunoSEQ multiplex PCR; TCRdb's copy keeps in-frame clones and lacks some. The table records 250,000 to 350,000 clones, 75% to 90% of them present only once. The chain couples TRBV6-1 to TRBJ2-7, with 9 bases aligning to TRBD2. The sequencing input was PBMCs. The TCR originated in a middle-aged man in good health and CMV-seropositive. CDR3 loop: CASSQPTSGPYEQYF. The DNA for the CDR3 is TGTGCCAGCAGCCAGCCCACTAGCGGGCCCTACGAGCAGTACTTC.